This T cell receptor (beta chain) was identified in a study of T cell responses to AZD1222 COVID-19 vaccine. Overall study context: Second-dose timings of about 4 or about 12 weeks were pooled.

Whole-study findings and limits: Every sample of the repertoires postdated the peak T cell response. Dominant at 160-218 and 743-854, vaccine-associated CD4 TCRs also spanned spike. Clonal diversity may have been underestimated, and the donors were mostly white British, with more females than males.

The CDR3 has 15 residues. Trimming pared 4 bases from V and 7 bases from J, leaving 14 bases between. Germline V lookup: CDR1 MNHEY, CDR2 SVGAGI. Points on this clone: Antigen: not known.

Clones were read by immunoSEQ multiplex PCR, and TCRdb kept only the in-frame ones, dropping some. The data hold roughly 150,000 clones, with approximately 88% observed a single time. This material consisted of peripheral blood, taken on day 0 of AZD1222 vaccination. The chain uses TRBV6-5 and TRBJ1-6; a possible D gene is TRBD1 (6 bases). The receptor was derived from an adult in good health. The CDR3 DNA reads TGTGCCAGCAGTTTCAGGGGAGAGGGAAATTCACCCCTCCACTTT. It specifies CASSFRGEGNSPLHF.